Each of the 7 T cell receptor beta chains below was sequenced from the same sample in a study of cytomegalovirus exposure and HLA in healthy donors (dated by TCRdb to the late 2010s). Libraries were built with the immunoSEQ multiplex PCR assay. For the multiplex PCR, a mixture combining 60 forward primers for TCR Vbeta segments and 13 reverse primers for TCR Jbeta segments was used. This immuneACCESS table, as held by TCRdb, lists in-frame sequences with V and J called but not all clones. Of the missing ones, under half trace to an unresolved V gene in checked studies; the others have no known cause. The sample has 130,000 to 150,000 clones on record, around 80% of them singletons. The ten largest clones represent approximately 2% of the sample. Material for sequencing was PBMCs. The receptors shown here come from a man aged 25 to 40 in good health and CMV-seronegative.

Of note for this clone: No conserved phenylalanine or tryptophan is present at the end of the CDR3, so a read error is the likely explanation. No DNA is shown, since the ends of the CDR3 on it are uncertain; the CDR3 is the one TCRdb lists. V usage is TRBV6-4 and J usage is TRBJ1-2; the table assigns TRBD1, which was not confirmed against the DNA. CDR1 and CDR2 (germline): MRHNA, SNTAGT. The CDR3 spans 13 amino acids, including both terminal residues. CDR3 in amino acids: CASSETEWTAQVI.

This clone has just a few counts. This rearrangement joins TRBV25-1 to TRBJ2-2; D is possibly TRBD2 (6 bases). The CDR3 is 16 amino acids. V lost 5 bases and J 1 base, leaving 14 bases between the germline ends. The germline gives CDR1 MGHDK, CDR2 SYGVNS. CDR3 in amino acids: CASSLWLAQNTGELFF. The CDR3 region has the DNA TGTGCCAGCAGTCTATGGCTAGCGCAGAACACCGGGGAGCTGTTTTTT.

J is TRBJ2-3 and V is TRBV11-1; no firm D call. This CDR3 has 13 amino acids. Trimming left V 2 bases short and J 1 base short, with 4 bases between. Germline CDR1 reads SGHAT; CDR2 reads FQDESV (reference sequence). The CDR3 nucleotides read TGTGCCAGCAGCTTACAGGGCACAGATACGCAGTATTTT. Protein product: CASSLQGTDTQYF.

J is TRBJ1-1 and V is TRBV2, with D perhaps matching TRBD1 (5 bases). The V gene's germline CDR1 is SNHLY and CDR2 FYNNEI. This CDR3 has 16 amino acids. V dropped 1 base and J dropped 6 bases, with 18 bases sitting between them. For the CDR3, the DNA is TGTGCCAGCAGTGAAGGGCCAGGGTGGGTCTTTGCTGAAGCTTTCTTT. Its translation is CASSEGPGWVFAEAFF.

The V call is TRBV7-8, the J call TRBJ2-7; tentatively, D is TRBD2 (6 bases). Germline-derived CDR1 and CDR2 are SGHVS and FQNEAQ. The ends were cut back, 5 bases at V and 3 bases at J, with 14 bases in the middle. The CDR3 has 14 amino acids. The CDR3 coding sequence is TGTGCCAGCAGCCCTTGGGTGGGGGGCTACGAGCAGTACTTC. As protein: CASSPWVGGYEQYF.

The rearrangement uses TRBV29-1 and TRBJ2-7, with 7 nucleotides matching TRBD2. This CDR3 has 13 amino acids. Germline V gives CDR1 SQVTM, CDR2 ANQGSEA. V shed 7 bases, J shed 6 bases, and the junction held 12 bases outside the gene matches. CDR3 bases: TGCAGCGGCTCATGGGGGGGAGGGAGCGAGCAGTACTTC. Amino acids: CSGSWGGGSEQYF.

This CDR3 reads CASSLWSSAQLSSYNEQFF. CDR3 coding DNA: TGCGCCAGCAGCTTGTGGTCTAGCGCGCAACTGAGCTCCTACAATGAGCAGTTCTTC. The gene calls are TRBV5-1 and TRBJ2-1; maybe TRBD2 (6 bases). Per the germline V gene, CDR1 is SGHRS and CDR2 is YFSETQ. Trimming pared 1 base from V and 0 bases from J, leaving 20 bases between. The CDR3 covers 19 residues.